This paragraph reports one T cell receptor (beta chain). These data are taken from a study of control samples from healthy donors and cancer patients. The CDR3 loop spans 15 amino acids. The repertoire was sequenced with immunoSEQ multiplex PCR; TCRdb's copy has only in-frame clones and lacks some. The table lists 120,000 to 150,000 clones, approximately 93% of them singletons. The sequenced sample was blood. The sequence came from a young man in good health. V and J are TRBV12-2 and TRBJ1-1; no check of the table's D call, TRBD1, against the DNA was made. TRBV12-2 corresponds to a pseudogene. The CDR3 DNA follows: TGTGCAAGTCGCTTAGCGCGAGACAGGGGCAGTGAAGCTTTCTTT. Translating it yields CASRLARDRGSEAFF.